The 17 T cell receptor beta chains reported below all come from one sample, sequenced in a study of cytomegalovirus exposure and HLA in healthy donors. PCR employed 60 Vbeta and 13 Jbeta primers. Here immunoSEQ multiplex PCR was the method, and the copy in TCRdb shows in-frame clones only, minus some. The table includes about 41,000 clones, approximately 84% detected once. The sample comprised PBMCs. The receptors stem from a man aged 50 to 60 in good health and CMV-seronegative.

A remark on this clone: Sequence at one end of the junction differs from germline and may be a read error. The V and J genes are TRBV7-9 and TRBJ1-1; 8 nucleotides align to TRBD1. Germline values: CDR1 SEHNR, CDR2 FQNEAQ (reference sequence). The CDR3 consists of 17 residues. CDR3 protein: CSSSLFSTGGKSTEAFF. CDR3 bases: TGTTCCAGCAGCTTATTCAGCACAGGGGGTAAGAGCACTGAAGCTTTCTTT.

V gene TRBV7-3 combines with J gene TRBJ2-6; 7 bases fit TRBD1. CDR1 is SGHTA, CDR2 FQGTGA, per germline. The V gene end was trimmed by 5 bases and the J gene end by 0 bases; junction bases not matched to a gene: 4. The CDR3 is made up of 16 amino acids. The CDR3: CASSRDRDSGANVLTF. The CDR3, as DNA: TGTGCCAGCAGCCGAGACAGGGACTCTGGGGCCAACGTCCTGACTTTC.

This clone has only a few counts. The gene calls are TRBV10-2 and TRBJ1-5; 10 bases are shared with TRBD1. This CDR3 has 15 amino acids. J was trimmed by 5 bases and V by 2 bases; bases with no gene match: 3. Germline V lookup: CDR1 WSHSY, CDR2 SAAADI. The CDR3 DNA sequence: TGCGCCAGCAGTGAGATAGACAGGGGGCATCAGCCCCAGCATTTT. Protein sequence: CASSEIDRGHQPQHF.

This sequence joins TRBV19 and TRBJ1-6, with 9 bases fitting TRBD1. The CDR3 has 17 amino acids. Germline V CDR1 and CDR2: LNHDA, SQIVND (reference sequence). The V segment lost 3 bases and the J segment 7 bases; nucleotides outside the gene matches: 10. In DNA form, the CDR3 reads TGTGCCAGTAGTATGCCTCCCGGGACAGGGTGGAATTCACCCCTCCACTTT. This gives the protein CASSMPPGTGWNSPLHF.

This rearrangement joins TRBV15 to TRBJ1-1; D perhaps matches TRBD1 (6 bases). This CDR3 comprises 14 residues. Germline CDR1 is LNHNV and CDR2 is YYDKDF (reference sequence). Deletions cut 3 bases from V and 7 bases from J, with 15 bases between. The CDR3 DNA follows: TGTGCCACCAGCAGGGGAGGGGGGGAGAATGAAGCTTTCTTT. Protein product: CATSRGGGENEAFF.

The chain uses TRBV5-1 and TRBJ1-2, with 7 bases fitting TRBD1. The CDR3 has 14 residues. In germline, CDR1 is SGHRS, CDR2 YFSETQ. Trimming at V came to 1 base and at J to 0 bases, leaving 0 bases not matched to a gene. In DNA, the CDR3 is TGCGCCAGCAGCTTGCAGGGGGCTAACTATGGCTACACCTTC. This gives the protein CASSLQGANYGYTF.

This clone was counted only a few times. The V and J genes are TRBV5-1 and TRBJ2-2; tentatively, D is TRBD2 (6 bases). This CDR3 is built from 16 residues. Germline V lookup: CDR1 SGHRS, CDR2 YFSETQ. With 1 base removed from V and 7 bases from J, the gap between germline ends came to 17 bases. CDR3 residues: CASSLSPGGDHGELFF. The CDR3 DNA sequence: TGCGCCAGCAGCTTGAGCCCCGGAGGGGATCACGGGGAGCTGTTTTTT.

This chain links TRBV7-2 with TRBJ1-2; D is perhaps TRBD1 (5 bases). Trimming took 0 bases from V and 4 from J, leaving 9 bases between them. Germline CDR1 is SGHTA and CDR2 is FQGNSA. This CDR3 has 14 amino acids. CDR3 protein: CASSLAAGSYGYTF. The DNA for the CDR3 is TGTGCCAGCAGCTTAGCGGCAGGGTCCTATGGCTACACCTTC.

This chain joins TRBV11-1 and TRBJ2-2; 9 nucleotides align to TRBD1. Per germline, CDR1 SGHAT and CDR2 FQDESV (reference sequence). This CDR3 is 16 amino acids long. The junction had 7 bases not matched to a gene; V was cut back by 5 bases and J by 3 bases. The CDR3 bases are TGTGCCAGCAGCCCCGGACAGGGGCGCGACACCGGGGAGCTGTTTTTT. It translates to CASSPGQGRDTGELFF.

The chain is built from TRBV5-1 and TRBJ2-5; 10 bases fit TRBD2. Germline V CDR1 and CDR2: SGHRS, YFSETQ. Trimming removed 4 bases from V and 1 base from J; junction bases left unmatched: 7. The CDR3 has 16 amino acids. The CDR3 region has the DNA TGCGCCAGCAGCCCCGGGACTAGCGAGGGCCAAGAGACCCAGTACTTC. It specifies CASSPGTSEGQETQYF.

This clone was counted a single time. This chain joins TRBV6-6 and TRBJ1-5; D is undetermined. The V and J ends lost 5 bases and 0 bases respectively, with 8 bases between them. Germline CDR1 MNHNY, CDR2 SVGAGI (reference sequence). The CDR3 consists of 14 residues. The CDR3 spells CASSTQSSNQPQHF. Here the CDR3 DNA reads TGTGCCAGCAGTACACAGAGTAGCAATCAGCCCCAGCATTTT.

The chain uses TRBV6-5 and TRBJ1-2; D is perhaps TRBD1 (6 bases). Trimming removed 5 bases from V and 5 bases from J, with 18 bases in between. The CDR3 has 15 amino acids. The V gene's germline CDR1 is MNHEY and CDR2 SVGAGI. The CDR3 DNA sequence: TGTGCCAGCAGTCAAGGGGGAGGGCAGCTGTATGGCTACACCTTC. This gives the protein CASSQGGGQLYGYTF.

This clone was counted between two and nine times. The chain has TRBV4-3 and TRBJ2-1; D call uncertain. Germline lookup yields CDR1 LGHNA and CDR2 YSLEER. CDR3 length: 16 residues. V gave up 0 bases and J gave up 0 bases, with 9 bases separating them. The CDR3 loop reads CASSQDVRSSYNEQFF. Here the CDR3 DNA reads TGCGCCAGCAGCCAAGATGTCCGGAGCTCCTACAATGAGCAGTTCTTC.

The chain links TRBV11-2 to TRBJ1-2, with TRBD1 as a possible D gene (6 bases). The V end lost 4 bases, the J end lost 2 bases, and 8 bases lay between the germline ends. This CDR3 spans 13 amino acids. Germline lookup yields CDR1 SGHAT and CDR2 FQNNGV. For the CDR3, the DNA is TGTGCCAGCAGCTCCACAGGGAACTATGGCTACACCTTC. Its translation: CASSSTGNYGYTF.

This rearrangement joins TRBV4-3 to TRBJ2-5, with unresolved D. The end of the DNA is better explained by TRBJ2-7, so the J call may be wrong. Germline V lookup: CDR1 LGHNA, CDR2 YSLEER. The CDR3 runs to 14 residues. For the CDR3, the DNA is TGCGCCAGCAGCCAAGATCCTGGCTACTACGAGCAGTACTTC. Translated, it gives CASSQDPGYYEQYF.

The chain recombines TRBV5-4 with TRBJ2-1; possibly TRBD1 for D (5 bases). Trimming removed 5 bases at V and 4 bases at J, with 10 bases between. The CDR3 has 13 amino acids. The germline V gene has CDR1 SGHNT and CDR2 YYREEE (reference sequence). The CDR3 is CASSDNRYNEQFF. CDR3 nucleotide sequence: TGTGCCAGCAGTGACAACAGGTACAATGAGCAGTTCTTC.

This clone was observed a few times. In the same sample, other DNA sequences code for this CDR3. The rearrangement uses TRBV7-6 and TRBJ2-7; D unresolved. The CDR3 is 13 amino acids. Trimming cost V 2 bases and J 2 bases, with 7 bases left between them. Germline V CDR1 and CDR2: SGHVS, FNYEAQ. The CDR3 is CASSLYTTYEQYF. CDR3 DNA sequence: TGTGCCAGCAGCTTATACACCACCTACGAGCAGTACTTC.